The entry that follows covers one T cell receptor (beta chain) sequence. The antigen is undetermined. This entry comes from a study of CD8 T cells in Susac syndrome. With random hexamers, roughly 0.5 to 1 ug RNA was reverse transcribed. TCRdb independently ran MiXCR on the immunoSEQ multiplex PCR reads; one entry per CDR3 protein. The profile shows about 150,000 distinct CDR3 sequences, approximately 94% of them singletons. The CDR3 extends over 16 amino acids. The V end was cut by 6 bases, the J end by 4 bases, with 21 bases between. Looked up from germline, CDR1 is MNHEY and CDR2 is SMNVEV (reference sequence). High-throughput TCR beta sequencing covered peripheral CD8+ and CD4+ T cells. The multiple sclerosis controls consisted of treatment-naive patients with relapsing-remitting disease, either stable or active. The TEMRA cells underwent FACS enrichment, while the CD8+ and CD4+ T cells underwent negative isolation.

Points from the study as a whole: The study admitted that it had a relatively small number of individuals in its TCR sequencing and HLA analysis.

This TCR derives from a human donor with multiple sclerosis. Sequenced material: CD8+ T cells from PBMCs. The chain has TRBV27 and TRBJ1-1; the D gene is possibly TRBD1 (5 bases). CDR3 protein: CASSPRFQGVGTEAFF. The CDR3 DNA reads TGTGCCAGCAGCCCCAGGTTTCAGGGAGTTGGCACTGAAGCTTTCTTT.